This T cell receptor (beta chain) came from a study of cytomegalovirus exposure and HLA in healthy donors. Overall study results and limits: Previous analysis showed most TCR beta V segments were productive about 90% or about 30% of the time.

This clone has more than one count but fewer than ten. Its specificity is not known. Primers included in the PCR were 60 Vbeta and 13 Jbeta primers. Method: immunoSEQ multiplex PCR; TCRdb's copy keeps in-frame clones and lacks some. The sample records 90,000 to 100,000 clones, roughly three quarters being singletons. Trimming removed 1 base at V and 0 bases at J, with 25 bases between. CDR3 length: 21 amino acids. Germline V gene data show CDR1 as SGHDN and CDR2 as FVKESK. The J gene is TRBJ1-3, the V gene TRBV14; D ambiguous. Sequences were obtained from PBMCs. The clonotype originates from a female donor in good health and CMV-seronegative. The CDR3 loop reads CASSQGGDRMIRYYSGNTIYF. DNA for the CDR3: TGTGCCAGCAGCCAAGGCGGAGATCGCATGATACGCTATTACTCTGGAAACACCATATATTTT.